The 12 T cell receptor beta chains below all came from one sample that was sequenced in a study of beta chain features in type 1 diabetes. Study-wide findings and caveats: Shorter TCRB CDR3s, moderately but significantly so, marked every one of the four CD4+ subsets in Type 1 diabetes patients.

The investigators reverse transcribed all of the isolated RNA, so they sequenced expressed TCRB transcripts. Assay: immunoSEQ multiplex PCR; the TCRdb copy retains only in-frame clones and omits some. The sample holds around 250,000 clones; roughly 13% are singletons and the top ten take 0.019%. These TCRs' antigens remain unknown. What was sequenced was naive CD4+ T cells from blood. The receptors were gathered from a man aged 25 to 45 with type 1 diabetes.

This clone showed up just a few times. The chain links TRBV7-9 to TRBJ1-1, with 9 bases aligning to TRBD1. Unmatched junction bases numbered 9, after V lost 5 bases and J lost 5 bases. The CDR3 sequence is 15 residues long. Germline V gene lookup returns CDR1 SEHNR and CDR2 FQNEAQ (reference sequence). Here the CDR3 DNA reads TGTGCCAGCAGCGCGGGGACAGGGCTAAGTACTGAAGCTTTCTTT. It translates to CASSAGTGLSTEAFF. Supplemented by reference TRBV7-9 and TRBJ1-1, the full variable domain reads DTGVSQNPRHKITKRGQNVTFRCDPISEHNRLYWYRQTLGQGPEFLTYFQNEAQLEKSRLLSDRFSAERPKGSFSTLEIQRTEQGDSAMYLCASSAGTGLSTEAFFGQGTRLTVV.

The rearrangement uses TRBV6-6 and TRBJ1-2; D remains unclear. This CDR3 spans 13 amino acids. CDR1 is MNHNY, CDR2 SVGAGI, per germline (reference sequence). V lost 6 bases, J lost 1 base, and 9 bases lay in between. Here the CDR3 reads CASRADLNYGYTF. CDR3 in DNA: TGTGCCAGCAGGGCAGATCTTAACTATGGCTACACCTTC.

Notes on this clone: This specimen includes other DNA sequences encoding the same CDR3. The J gene is TRBJ2-3, the V gene TRBV5-1, with 8 positions matching TRBD2. The germline V gene encodes CDR1 SGHRS and CDR2 YFSETQ. This CDR3 comprises 14 residues. The V and J ends lost 0 bases and 5 bases, in that order; junction bases with no gene match: 2. CDR3 residues: CASSLGLAGDTQYF. CDR3 nucleotides: TGCGCCAGCAGCTTGGGCCTAGCGGGAGATACGCAGTATTTT.

The rearrangement joins TRBV5-1 to TRBJ2-3, with 7 bases identical to TRBD2. Germline V gene data show CDR1 as SGHRS and CDR2 as YFSETQ. V gave up 0 bases and J gave up 6 bases; unmatched junction bases: 13. The CDR3 is 17 residues long. The CDR3 DNA reads TGCGCCAGCAGCTTGGGACTAGCACTCCCTTCGGCGGATACGCAGTATTTT. It encodes CASSLGLALPSADTQYF.

There are a few counts of this clone. The chain employs TRBV7-9 and TRBJ2-1; 14 bases match TRBD2. The CDR3 covers 16 residues. V shed 5 bases and J 6 bases; nucleotides not matched to a gene: 6. The germline gives CDR1 SEHNR, CDR2 FQNEAQ (reference sequence). CDR3 residues: CASSPPGLAGVNEQFF. The CDR3 nucleotides are TGTGCCAGCAGCCCCCCGGGACTAGCGGGAGTCAATGAGCAGTTCTTC.

This clone was seen only a few times. CDR3: CASRRGQGGTEAFF. CDR3 coding DNA: TGTGCCAGCAGACGGGGACAGGGTGGGACTGAAGCTTTCTTT. The V gene is TRBV6-5, the J gene TRBJ1-1; 9 nucleotides line up with TRBD1. The CDR3 totals 14 residues. With V trimmed by 6 bases and J by 5 bases, 7 bases remained unmatched. Germline lookup yields CDR1 MNHEY and CDR2 SVGAGI.

This clone has a handful of counts. This chain connects TRBV7-6 to TRBJ2-1, with D possibly TRBD1 on 6 matching bases. V was shortened by 0 bases and J by 7 bases, with 10 bases between the two germline ends. The CDR3 sequence is 14 residues long. CDR1 SGHVS and CDR2 FNYEAQ come from the germline V gene. In nucleotides, the CDR3 is TGTGCCAGCAGCTTAGCGGACAGATTTAATGAGCAGTTCTTC. Residues: CASSLADRFNEQFF.

This clone was counted a few times. The chain employs TRBV28 and TRBJ1-1, with D perhaps matching TRBD1 (6 bases). Trimming took 6 bases from V and 4 from J, leaving 21 bases between them. Germline V gene sequence: CDR1 MDHEN, CDR2 SYDVKM. The CDR3 is made up of 16 amino acids. The CDR3: CASSRVLGVGGTEAFF. CDR3 nucleotides: TGTGCCAGCAGCCGTGTGTTAGGGGTAGGGGGCACTGAAGCTTTCTTT.

The sample holds a few counts of this clone. The rearrangement joins TRBV29-1 to TRBJ2-5, with 14 bases aligning to TRBD2. CDR1 SQVTM and CDR2 ANQGSEA come from the germline V gene. There are 15 residues in the CDR3. V lost 7 bases, J lost 2 bases, and 6 bases stayed unmatched. CDR3 sequence reads: CSGTGTSGRQETQYF. CDR3 coding DNA: TGCAGCGGTACTGGGACTAGCGGGAGACAAGAGACCCAGTACTTC.

The V call is TRBV19, the J call TRBJ2-5; 7 bases agree with TRBD2. The CDR3 spans 13 residues. The germline V gene encodes CDR1 LNHDA and CDR2 SQIVND (reference sequence). The ends lost 11 bases at V and 0 bases at J; junction bases unmatched: 6. The CDR3 sequence is CACGGRNQETQYF. The CDR3 DNA sequence: TGTGCCTGCGGGGGACGAAACCAAGAGACCCAGTACTTC.

This clone was seen only a few times. V is TRBV5-5 and J is TRBJ1-2; D remains unclear. The germline V gene encodes CDR1 SGHKS and CDR2 YYEKEE (reference sequence). V lost 4 bases to trimming and J lost 4 bases, with 11 bases between them. The CDR3 is 13 amino acids. CDR3 coding DNA: TGTGCCAGCAGCCCGGAGGGTTTCTATGGCTACACCTTC. It specifies CASSPEGFYGYTF. Supplemented by reference TRBV5-5 and TRBJ1-2, the full variable domain reads DAGVTQSPTHLIKTRGQQVTLRCSPISGHKSVSWYQQVLGQGPQFIFQYYEKEERGRGNFPDRFSARQFPNYSSELNVNALLLGDSALYLCASSPEGFYGYTFGSGTRLTVV.

The CDR3 nucleotides read TGTGCCAGCAGCTTGGACACTACGGGAGGCCCCTTCGAGCAGTACTTC. This translates into CASSLDTTGGPFEQYF. The chain is built from TRBV5-4 and TRBJ2-7; TRBD2 matches at 7 bases. The length of the CDR3 is 16 residues. The germline V gene encodes CDR1 SGHNT and CDR2 YYREEE (reference sequence). V trimming: 0 bases; J trimming: 6 bases; junction bases outside the gene matches: 12. Full variable domain (remainder filled in from reference TRBV5-4 and TRBJ2-7): ETGVTQSPTHLIKTRGQQVTLRCSSQSGHNTVSWYQQALGQGPQFIFQYYREEENGRGNFPPRFSGLQFPNYSSELNVNALELDDSALYLCASSLDTTGGPFEQYFGPGTRLTVT.